Given below is one T cell receptor (beta chain) in context. No antigen is known for it. Unique molecular identifiers featured in how the TCRbeta library was prepared. One entry per CDR3 protein, called by TCRdb with MiXCR from the PCR reads. Of 500,000 to 750,000 distinct CDR3 sequences in the sample, over 10% were seen once. The data were taken from a study of T-cell reconstitution after alpha-beta-depleted transplantation in children. Findings and limits, study-wide: Several hundred expanded graft clones reportedly gave rise to the alpha-beta T cells present about two months after transplant. Diversity of TCRbeta at day 60 was high in some patients, arising from surviving recipient T cells and thymic progenitors. A year post-transplant, T-cell counts and diversity derived mostly from newly produced T cells.

The TCR sequence derives from a male patient younger than 18 who had a stem cell transplant for acute myeloid leukemia, so the T cells may come from the graft donor. The sequenced sample was PBMCs, mostly from graft donor cells, obtained 360 days after TCRalphabeta/CD19-depleted stem cell transplant.

This CDR3 is CASSIRPLAGTDTQYF. CDR3 nucleotides: TGTGCCAGCAGTATACGGCCACTAGCGGGCACAGATACGCAGTATTTT. The rearrangement joins TRBV27 to TRBJ2-3, with 8 bases identical to TRBD2. Germline CDR1 is MNHEY and CDR2 is SMNVEV (reference sequence). There are 16 residues in the CDR3. V lost 5 bases, J lost 1 base, and 8 bases stayed unmatched.